The TCR beta chain under discussion was sequenced for a study of PD-1 blockade in classical Hodgkin lymphoma. Some clones are missing from TCRdb's copy, which holds only in-frame ones; the method was immunoSEQ multiplex PCR. Seen here are about 93,000 clones, around four fifths observed once, and the top ten hold about 9%. As to time point: cycle 4 day 1 (C4D1), after less than 7 weeks of nivolumab. Patients all relapsed after autologous stem cell transplantation, and there was variation in brentuximab vedotin exposure. Notes on the study in general: Reports indicated that newly diagnosed patients had lower baseline TCR diversity than healthy donors did.

V was trimmed by 11 bases and J by 4 bases, leaving 11 bases between them. Looked up from germline, CDR1 is SGHTA and CDR2 is FQGNSA. The CDR3 extends over 12 amino acids. With regard to this clone: Its antigen remains unidentified.

Sequencing was performed on peripheral blood mononuclear cells (PBMCs), taken before the fourth cycle of nivolumab. The TCR was taken from a human donor with classical Hodgkin lymphoma. This chain uses TRBV7-2 with TRBJ2-2; D unclear. CDR3 in amino acids: CAPSAGTGELFF. DNA for the CDR3: TGTGCCCCTTCAGCCGGCACCGGGGAGCTGTTTTTT.